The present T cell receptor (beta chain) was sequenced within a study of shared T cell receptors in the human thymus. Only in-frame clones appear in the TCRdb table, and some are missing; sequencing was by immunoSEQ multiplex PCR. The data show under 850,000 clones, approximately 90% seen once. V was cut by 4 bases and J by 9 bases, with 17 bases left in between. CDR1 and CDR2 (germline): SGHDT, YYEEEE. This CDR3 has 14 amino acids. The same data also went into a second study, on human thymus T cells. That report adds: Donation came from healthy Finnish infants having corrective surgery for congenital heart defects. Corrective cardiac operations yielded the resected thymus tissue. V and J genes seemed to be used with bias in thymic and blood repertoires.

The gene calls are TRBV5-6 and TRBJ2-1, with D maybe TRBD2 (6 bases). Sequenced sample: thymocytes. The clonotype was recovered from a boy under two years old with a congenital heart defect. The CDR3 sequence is CASSPGWAGGEQFF. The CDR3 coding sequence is TGTGCCAGCAGCCCAGGGTGGGCCGGGGGTGAGCAGTTCTTC.